These 32 T cell receptor beta chains originate from one sample sequenced in a study of T-cell memory formation after mild COVID-19. MiXCR, applied by TCRdb to the 5' RACE reads, yields one record per CDR3 protein. The sample shows hundreds of thousands of distinct CDR3 sequences, 15% to 20% of them seen only once. The source material was PBMCs or a T cell subset sorted from them (not recorded which). Receptors were obtained from a man aged 18 to 29 who had mild COVID-19 (a few samples of this study predate the infection). Cell type and time point are not known.

This chain joins TRBV29-1 and TRBJ2-5; D is perhaps TRBD1 (8 bases). Germline V lookup: CDR1 SQVTM, CDR2 ANQGSEA. CDR3 size: 13 residues. V lost 2 bases to trimming and J lost 4 bases, with 11 bases between them. In nucleotides, the CDR3 is TGCAGCGTTGAAAACAGGGGGGGAGAGACCCAGTACTTC. Translation: CSVENRGGETQYF.

The table lists this clonotype with a few counts. V is TRBV21-1 and J is TRBJ2-7; TRBD1, the table's D call, lacks a check against the DNA. TRBV21-1 is a pseudogene segment. CDR3 length equals 16 residues. DNA of the CDR3: TGTGCCAGCAGCAGTCGGTATGTCAGCCCCAGCTACGAGCAGTACGTC. Its translation: CASSSRYVSPSYEQYV.

This clonotype was recorded many times. The V gene is TRBV7-2, the J gene TRBJ2-3, with 12 nucleotides matching TRBD2. With 4 bases clipped from V and 7 bases from J, the junction kept 6 bases outside the gene matches. This CDR3 is built from 15 residues. Germline loops: CDR1 SGHTA, CDR2 FQGNSA. CDR3 loop: CASSYASGGANTQYF. CDR3 nucleotides: TGTGCCAGCAGCTACGCTAGCGGGGGGGCCAATACGCAGTATTTT.

Only a few counts were recorded for this clonotype. The gene calls are TRBV12-3 or TRBV12-4 and TRBJ2-2; TRBD2 matches at 7 bases. J lost 0 bases, V lost 6 bases, and 10 bases had no gene match. The CDR3 is 17 amino acids. The DNA of the CDR3 is TGTGCCAGCAGGCGGTATAGCGGGTTCGCGAACACCGGGGAGCTGTTTTTT. Its protein is CASRRYSGFANTGELFF.

There are a few counts of this clonotype. Here the CDR3 DNA reads TGTGCCAGCTCACCATCCGGGGAAGCTAACTATGGCTACACCTTC. This encodes CASSPSGEANYGYTF. The chain is built from TRBV18 and TRBJ1-2; no clear D gene. Germline values: CDR1 KGHSH, CDR2 LQKENI. V shed 2 bases and J shed 0 bases, with 10 bases lying between them. This CDR3 spans 15 amino acids.

The gene calls are TRBV24-1 and TRBJ1-2, with D perhaps matching TRBD1 (5 bases). V lost 3 bases and J 5 bases, leaving 18 bases between the germline ends. Germline loops: CDR1 KGHDR, CDR2 SFDVKD. This CDR3 has 16 amino acids. CDR3: CATSDLLGRDWYGYTF. The CDR3 DNA sequence: TGTGCCACCAGTGATCTCCTGGGCAGGGATTGGTATGGCTACACCTTC.

This clonotype was counted between two and nine times. V and J are TRBV9 and TRBJ1-6, with 9 positions matching TRBD1. The V gene end was trimmed by 4 bases and the J gene end by 9 bases; junction bases not matched to a gene: 8. Germline V gene sequence: CDR1 SGDLS, CDR2 YYNGEE. This CDR3 contains 15 residues. CDR3 nucleotide sequence: TGTGCCAGCAGCCCGACCGGACAGGGGCTTTCACCCCTCCACTTT. This translates into CASSPTGQGLSPLHF.

This clonotype has more than one count but fewer than ten. CDR3 coding DNA: TGTGCCACTACCGCGGGACAGGGCGTCCTAGATACGCAGTATTTT. It yields the protein CATTAGQGVLDTQYF. The chain has TRBV19 and TRBJ2-3; 9 positions match TRBD1. CDR1 LNHDA and CDR2 SQIVND come from the germline V gene (reference sequence). The CDR3 runs to 15 residues. Trimming at V came to 10 bases and at J to 5 bases, leaving 13 bases not matched to a gene. The complete variable domain, with remaining parts taken from reference TRBV19 and TRBJ2-3, reads DGGITQSPKYLFRKEGQNVTLSCEQNLNHDAMYWYRQDPGQGLRLIYYSQIVNDFQKGDIAEGYSVSREKKESFPLTVTSAQKNPTAFYLCATTAGQGVLDTQYFGPGTRLTVL.

The chain is built from TRBV7-2 and TRBJ1-5, with D possibly matching TRBD1 (6 bases). The CDR3 has 17 amino acids. V was trimmed by 5 bases and J by 3 bases, leaving 20 bases between them. Germline CDR1 is SGHTA and CDR2 is FQGNSA. CDR3 sequence: CASSLRGAGDTNQPQHF. CDR3 DNA sequence: TGTGCCAGCAGCCTCCGCGGGGCAGGGGACACCAATCAGCCCCAGCATTTT. The variable domain in full, completed from reference TRBV7-2 and TRBJ1-5, reads GAGVSQSPSNKVTEKGKDVELRCDPISGHTALYWYRQSLGQGLEFLIYFQGNSAPDKSGLPSDRFSAERTGGSVSTLTIQRTQQEDSAVYLCASSLRGAGDTNQPQHFGDGTRLSIL.

In this sample, this clonotype turned up many times. The chain recombines TRBV7-2 with TRBJ2-7, with D perhaps TRBD1 or TRBD2 (5 bases each). Germline V gene sequence: CDR1 SGHTA, CDR2 FQGNSA. CDR3 length: 15 residues. V was pared by 2 bases and J by 2 bases, with 13 bases between. The CDR3 sequence: CASSLRRGPTYEQYV. The CDR3 nucleotides are TGTGCCAGCAGCTTACGAAGGGGACCGACCTACGAGCAGTACGTC.

CDR3: CSARVPGDRTQYF. In DNA form, the CDR3 reads TGCAGTGCTAGAGTCCCAGGGGATAGGACCCAGTACTTC. The rearrangement joins TRBV20-1 to TRBJ2-5, with D possibly TRBD1 on 6 matching bases. V lost 1 base and J 7 bases, leaving 13 bases between the germline ends. The CDR3 is 13 residues long. Germline values: CDR1 DFQATT, CDR2 SNEGSKA (reference sequence).

This chain joins TRBV20-1 and TRBJ1-2; no firm D call. The V and J ends lost 4 bases and 5 bases respectively, with 8 bases between them. The CDR3 spans 11 residues. The germline gives CDR1 DFQATT, CDR2 SNEGSKA (reference sequence). CDR3 bases: TGCAGTGCTACGGTGGGTTATGGCTACACCTTC. Translation gives CSATVGYGYTF.

There are many counts of this clonotype. V and J are TRBV10-3 and TRBJ1-3, with 8 bases lining up with TRBD1. Trimming cost V 9 bases and J 0 bases; bases outside gene matches: 4. Germline CDR1 is ENHRY and CDR2 is SYGVKD. This CDR3 contains 14 residues. This CDR3 reads CAMRQGNSGNTIYF. For the CDR3, the DNA is TGTGCCATGAGACAGGGGAACTCTGGAAACACCATATATTTT.

This clonotype has more than one count but fewer than ten. This chain's CDR3 is CASSSLARDNTDTQYF. CDR3 DNA sequence: TGTGCCAGCAGCTCCCTGGCCCGAGACAACACAGATACGCAGTATTTT. This chain links TRBV11-2 with TRBJ2-3; unclear D gene. Looked up from germline, CDR1 is SGHAT and CDR2 is FQNNGV. The CDR3 consists of 16 residues. The V and J ends lost 4 bases and 2 bases respectively, with 16 bases between them.

This clonotype has only a few counts. J is TRBJ2-5 and V is TRBV4-1; TRBD1 is a possible D gene (5 bases). The CDR3 is 16 amino acids. Germline V gene sequence: CDR1 MGHRA, CDR2 YSYEKL. Trimming stripped 1 base from V and 0 bases from J, with 12 bases between. CDR3 DNA: TGCGCCAGCAGCCAAGTGGGTCAGGACAACCAAGAGACCCAGTACTTC. Translating gives CASSQVGQDNQETQYF.

This clonotype was seen a handful of times. V usage is TRBV13 and J usage is TRBJ1-1; D not resolved. The germline V gene encodes CDR1 PRHDT and CDR2 FYEKMQ (reference sequence). The CDR3 sequence is 11 residues long. V lost 0 bases and J lost 8, with 4 bases in between. CDR3 DNA: TGTGCCAGCAGCTTAGGGCAGGAAGCTTTCTTT. Amino acids: CASSLGQEAFF. Filled out from reference TRBV13 and TRBJ1-1, the complete variable domain reads AAGVIQSPRHLIKEKRETATLKCYPIPRHDTVYWYQQGPGQDPQFLISFYEKMQSDKGSIPDRFSAQQFSDYHSELNMSSLELGDSALYFCASSLGQEAFFGQGTRLTVV.

This clonotype occurred a few times. The genes are TRBV6-6 and TRBJ1-4; TRBD1 matches 10 bases. Trimming removed 5 bases from V and 12 bases from J; junction bases left unmatched: 6. This CDR3 spans 13 amino acids. The germline V gene encodes CDR1 MNHNY and CDR2 SVGAGI (reference sequence). As DNA, the CDR3 is TGTGCCAGCAGTCATCCGACAGGGGGCCAACTGTTTTTT. Translation: CASSHPTGGQLFF.

This clonotype was detected many times. The chain uses TRBV7-2 and TRBJ2-5, with 15 bases matching TRBD2. This CDR3 comprises 19 residues. The V segment lost 4 bases and the J segment 5 bases; nucleotides outside the gene matches: 14. Germline V gene data show CDR1 as SGHTA and CDR2 as FQGNSA. The CDR3 DNA reads TGTGCCAGCAGCTCCGGGACTAGCGGGGGGAGGGTGCCTTGGGAGACCCAGTACTTC. Encoded protein: CASSSGTSGGRVPWETQYF.

The chain has TRBV10-3 and TRBJ1-2, with 9 bases matching TRBD1. Germline CDR1 and CDR2: ENHRY and SYGVKD. This CDR3 contains 14 residues. With V trimmed by 6 bases and J by 4 bases, 6 bases remained unmatched. CDR3 nucleotide sequence: TGTGCCATCAGCTTGGACAGGGGCTCCTATGGCTACACCTTC. Translation: CAISLDRGSYGYTF.

In this sample, this clonotype turned up a few times. The chain uses TRBV2 and TRBJ1-1, with D possibly being TRBD1 (6 bases). Germline V gene data show CDR1 as SNHLY and CDR2 as FYNNEI. Trimming removed 6 bases from V and 1 base from J, with 9 bases in between. The CDR3 runs to 13 residues. CDR3 bases: TGTGCCAGCAGGCGGGACACGAACACTGAAGCTTTCTTT. Encoded protein: CASRRDTNTEAFF. The full variable domain, completed using reference TRBV2 and TRBJ1-1, is EPEVTQTPSHQVTQMGQEVILRCVPISNHLYFYWYRQILGQKVEFLVSFYNNEISEKSEIFDDQFSVERPDGSNFTLKIRSTKLEDSAMYFCASRRDTNTEAFFGQGTRLTVV.

This chain links TRBV27 with TRBJ2-5; the D call may be TRBD1 or TRBD2 (5 bases each). Germline lookup yields CDR1 MNHEY and CDR2 SMNVEV (reference sequence). Trimming took off 2 bases at V and 1 base at J, with 11 bases between the two ends. The CDR3 covers 15 residues. The CDR3 sequence is CASSLLWDPQETQYF. The CDR3 bases are TGTGCCAGCAGTTTACTTTGGGACCCCCAAGAGACCCAGTACTTC.

This chain connects TRBV5-5 to TRBJ1-2, with a possible D match to TRBD1 (5 bases). The CDR3 sequence is 15 residues long. The V gene lost 4 bases and the J gene lost 5 bases, with 18 bases spanning the gap. The germline gives CDR1 SGHKS, CDR2 YYEKEE (reference sequence). This CDR3 is CASSDDTAGVYGYTF. In DNA, the CDR3 is TGTGCCAGCAGCGACGACACAGCGGGGGTTTATGGCTACACCTTC.

This clonotype was detected a few times. The rearrangement uses TRBV29-1 and TRBJ2-7; 7 bases are a match to TRBD1. J lost 5 bases, V lost 7 bases, and 11 bases had no gene match. The CDR3 runs to 13 residues. CDR1 is SQVTM, CDR2 ANQGSEA, per germline. CDR3 bases: TGCAGCGGCCAGGGGGAAAGACTCCACGAGCAGTACTTC. Encoded protein: CSGQGERLHEQYF.

Only a few counts were recorded for this clonotype. The chain couples TRBV9 to TRBJ2-5; no reliable D call. The germline CDR1 and CDR2 sequences are SGDLS and YYNGEE. The CDR3 runs 15 residues. The ends were cut back, 0 bases at V and 2 bases at J, with 11 bases in the middle. As DNA, the CDR3 is TGTGCCAGCAGCGTAGGGGCCCCGCCACAAGAGACCCAGTACTTC. This codes for CASSVGAPPQETQYF.

The sample holds a few counts of this clonotype. The J gene is TRBJ2-5, the V gene TRBV7-9, with TRBD2 matching 13 bases. V dropped 4 bases and J dropped 1; count of bases not matched to a gene: 3. The CDR3 sequence is 16 residues long. The germline V gene encodes CDR1 SEHNR and CDR2 FQNEAQ (reference sequence). In nucleotides, the CDR3 is TGTGCCAGCAGCTCCGGACTAGCGGGGGCCCAAGAGACCCAGTACTTC. Translation: CASSSGLAGAQETQYF.

This clonotype was counted between two and nine times. V and J are TRBV10-3 and TRBJ2-5; possible D gene TRBD1, 6 bases. The V and J ends lost 5 bases and 4 bases respectively, with 11 bases between them. This CDR3 is 13 amino acids long. CDR1 is ENHRY and CDR2 is SYGVKD in the germline V gene. DNA of the CDR3: TGTGCCATCAGTCGACAGGTATCAGAGACCCAGTACTTC. This codes for CAISRQVSETQYF.

This sequence joins TRBV4-1 and TRBJ1-5; D uncertain. The CDR3 has 14 residues. V shed 1 base and J shed 4 bases, with 8 bases lying between them. CDR1 MGHRA and CDR2 YSYEKL come from the germline V gene. The CDR3 loop is CASSQVGLNQPQHF. DNA of the CDR3: TGCGCCAGCAGCCAAGTAGGACTGAATCAGCCCCAGCATTTT.

This clonotype has only one observation. This may stem from a read error, because a much larger clone lies one nucleotide away. The chain carries TRBV19 and TRBJ2-2, with D perhaps TRBD2 (6 bases). CDR1 is LNHDA and CDR2 is SQIVND in the germline V gene (reference sequence). Trimming took off 7 bases at V and 5 bases at J, with 23 bases between the two ends. The length of the CDR3 is 17 residues. The CDR3 region has the DNA TGTGCCAGTACCCCGGAGGGTTTAAACACTTGGACCGGGGAGCTGTTTTTT. The encoded protein is CASTPEGLNTWTGELFF.

This clonotype was counted a few times. This sequence joins TRBV4-1 and TRBJ1-6, with TRBD1 matching over 8 bases. The CDR3 has 12 residues. V was pared by 2 bases and J by 16 bases, with 4 bases of the junction left unmatched. Germline-derived CDR1 and CDR2 are MGHRA and YSYEKL. CDR3 nucleotides: TGCGCCAGCAGCCAACCACAGGGGGAACTCCACTTT. Protein: CASSQPQGELHF.

The rearrangement joins TRBV6-2 or TRBV6-3 to TRBJ1-1; weak D call: TRBD1 (6 bases). Germline V gene sequence: CDR1 MNHEY, CDR2 SVGEGT. The CDR3 sequence is 13 residues long. Trimming removed 5 bases from V and 5 bases from J, with 12 bases in between. CDR3 sequence (DNA): TGTGCCAGCAGTGGACGGACAGTTACTGAAGCTTTCTTT. It codes for CASSGRTVTEAFF.

This clonotype was found a few times. The J gene is TRBJ2-5, the V gene TRBV5-1; D gene uncertain. Germline V gives CDR1 SGHRS, CDR2 YFSETQ. CDR3 length: 13 residues. V was cut by 4 bases and J by 1 base, with 8 bases left in between. CDR3 coding DNA: TGCGCCAGCAGCCCCGCACCCCAAGAGACCCAGTACTTC. As protein: CASSPAPQETQYF.

This chain joins TRBV19 and TRBJ2-1; TRBD1 or TRBD2 may be the D gene (6 bases each). The CDR3 extends over 13 amino acids. Germline values: CDR1 LNHDA, CDR2 SQIVND (reference sequence). V lost 9 bases and J 6 bases, leaving 15 bases between the germline ends. CDR3 in amino acids: CASSPGALNEQFF. The CDR3 region has the DNA TGTGCCAGCTCTCCGGGGGCTCTCAATGAGCAGTTCTTC.